This paragraph covers one T cell receptor beta chain sequence. Its antigen is currently not known. The input lacks base qualities; no much larger clone sits a single base away. TCRbeta CDR3 regions were amplified from genomic DNA using the immunoSEQ Assay, a bias-controlled multiplex PCR. Processing in the source paper ran as follows. The number of nucleated cells in each sample was estimated from the amplification of reference gene primers within the assay. To quantify the absolute abundance of each unique TCRbeta CDR3 rearrangement, sequence reads were collapsed and filtered. For each sample, productive Simpson clonality was calculated by taking the square root of Simpson's diversity index across productive rearrangements. Not all clones reach the TCRdb copy of this immuneACCESS table, which keeps in-frame sequences only. Checked studies attribute under half of the gap to unresolved V genes and leave the rest unexplained. D and trimming were read from the DNA, whereas the V and J calls and clone size are those reported in that table. The sample table shows some 290,000 clones, and 85% to 95% are seen once. The top ten constitute about 4.2% of the sample.

Taken from cysteine to phenylalanine, the CDR3 has 17 residues. Only the CDR3 part of the read is kept: 51 bases, read in frame from the first base. Looking up the germline V gene yields CDR1 KGHDR and CDR2 SFDVKD. V is shortened by 4 bases, J by 4 bases, and the region joining them spans 19 bases. These data belong to a study of blood T cell repertoires in COVID-19 (dated by TCRdb to 2019 to 2021). About the full investigation: The collaborator samples originated in the United States, Italy and Spain and spanned the acute and convalescent phases of COVID-19. The material from the prospective study consisted of cDNA or gDNA derived from T cells, B-cell-depleted T cells, or PBMCs. Samples came from the ongoing ImmuneRACE study (first 160 participants) plus 1,254 subjects from 6 global collaborators. Subjects who had been exposed to COVID-19, were actively infected with it, or had recovered from it provided the deeply sampled blood TCRbeta repertoires that made up the dataset. Where HLA class I and class II types were available, the types were taken from metadata supplied by the sample provider, not from assay-based typing. The repertoires were released in a freely available public database intended as a resource for research on the immune response to SARS-CoV-2. Sample metadata almost always included a de-identified subject ID, COVID-19 status, age in years and sex. The full study reports these points: How much clinical and demographic metadata was included differed by source and by participant, and the metadata was provided uncurated.

In the prospective study, participants were about 18 to 95 years old, resided in about two dozen geographic areas of the United States, and were enrolled through a virtual design. In the prospective study, cohorts were assigned on the basis of participant-reported clinical history obtained from a screening survey and a study questionnaire. Exposed participants had been in contact with someone with a PCR-confirmed or clinician-diagnosed COVID-19 case within 2 weeks of study entry. Mobile phlebotomists in the prospective study collected whole blood, serum and a nasopharyngeal or oropharyngeal swab from every participant. Participants in the prospective study had the option to provide additional blood draws and questionnaires over a roughly 2-month period. Prospective study blood samples were shipped either frozen or at room temperature before DNA extraction.

This clonotype originated in a woman aged 25-40 years who had been exposed to COVID-19. Sequenced sample: PBMCs or T cells enriched from blood (not recorded which). The rearrangement combines TRBV24-1 with TRBJ2-1; perhaps TRBD2 is the D gene, with 7 bases matching. The encoded CDR3 is CATSDLQPRGGYNEQFF. The base sequence is TGTGCCACCAGTGACCTCCAACCTAGGGGGGGGTACAATGAGCAGTTCTTC.